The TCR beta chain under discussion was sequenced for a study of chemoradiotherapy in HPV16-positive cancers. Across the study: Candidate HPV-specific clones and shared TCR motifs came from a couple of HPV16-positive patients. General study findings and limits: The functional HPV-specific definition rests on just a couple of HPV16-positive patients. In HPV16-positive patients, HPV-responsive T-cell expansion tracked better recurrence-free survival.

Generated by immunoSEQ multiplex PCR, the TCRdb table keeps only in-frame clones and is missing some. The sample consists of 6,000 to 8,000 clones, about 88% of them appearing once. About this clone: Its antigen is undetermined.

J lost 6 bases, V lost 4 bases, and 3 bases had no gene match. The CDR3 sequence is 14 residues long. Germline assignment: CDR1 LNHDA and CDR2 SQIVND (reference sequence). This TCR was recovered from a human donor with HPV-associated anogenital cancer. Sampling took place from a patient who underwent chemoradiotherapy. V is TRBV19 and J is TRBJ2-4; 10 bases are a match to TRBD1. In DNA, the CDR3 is TGTGCCAGTAGTACGCGGGACAGGGGAAACATTCAGTACTTC. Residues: CASSTRDRGNIQYF.